Listed below are T cell receptor beta chains from one sample, sequenced in a study of CD8 T cells in Susac syndrome. TCRdb called the immunoSEQ multiplex PCR reads again in MiXCR, with one record for every CDR3 protein. In the table there are 210,000 or so distinct CDR3 sequences, about 94% of which are singletons. Sequenced: CD4+ T cells from PBMCs. Receptor source: a human donor with Susac syndrome. The CDR3 runs from the conserved cysteine through the conserved F or W. Fields, in order: J gene, D gene, V gene, clone size, CDR3 DNA, CDR3 protein. A D gene is named only where the DNA matches it firmly. Clone size, where shown, is once, few, many, or a class for clones that have expanded.

>TRBJ2-1|TRBD2|TRBV5-1|-
TGCGCCAGCAGCTTGGGGGGGGGTCAAGCTGAGCAGTTCTTC
CASSLGGGQAEQFF
>TRBJ2-1|-|TRBV18|-
TGTGCCAGCTCATTCCGCGATGAGCAGTTCTTC
CASSFRDEQFF
>TRBJ2-7|-|TRBV7-2|-
TGTGCCAGCAGCTTAGGGGTTGGGGCCGTTACTTCCTACGAGCAGTACTTC
CASSLGVGAVTSYEQYF
>TRBJ2-1|TRBD1|TRBV12-3/TRBV12-4|-
TGTGCCAGCGGTACCACAGGGGGAAACAACAATCAGTTCTTC
CASGTTGGNNNQFF
>TRBJ1-1|-|TRBV30|-
TGTGCCTGGAACTATGGGGGCAACACTGAAGCTTTCTTT
CAWNYGGNTEAFF
>TRBJ1-4|-|TRBV4-3|-
TGCGCCAGCAGCCAAGATGGGGCAGGTGAAAAACTGTTTTTT
CASSQDGAGEKLFF
>TRBJ1-1|-|TRBV7-2|-
TGTGCCAGCAGCTTAGCGTTAGTTCCGGGCACTGAAGCTTTCTTT
CASSLALVPGTEAFF
>TRBJ1-1|-|TRBV12-3/TRBV12-4|-
TGTGCCAGCAGTTTTGGGCAGATAAACACTGAAGCTTTCTTT
CASSFGQINTEAFF
>TRBJ2-3|-|TRBV27|-
TGTGCCAGCAGTTTATCGATAGGACCCAGCACAGATACGCAGTATTTT
CASSLSIGPSTDTQYF
>TRBJ2-5|-|TRBV7-2|-
TGTGCCAGCAGCCTGGGGGCCCACGAAGGGACCCAGTACTTC
CASSLGAHEGTQYF
>TRBJ1-6|TRBD1|TRBV4-3|-
TGCGCCAGCAGCCCTGTGGGACAGGGAAATTCACCCCTCCACTTT
CASSPVGQGNSPLHF
>TRBJ1-1|-|TRBV5-1|-
TGCGCCAGCAGCTTGGGTCTGGTCACTGAAGCTTTCTTT
CASSLGLVTEAFF
>TRBJ1-1|-|TRBV6-2/TRBV6-3|-
TGTGCCAGCATGTCCGGGGGGACGAACACTGAAGCTTTCTTT
CASMSGGTNTEAFF
>TRBJ2-7|TRBD1|TRBV30|-
TGTGCCTGGAGTCTCGACAGGGACCGGGGGCAGTACTTC
CAWSLDRDRGQYF
>TRBJ1-3|-|TRBV18|-
TGTGCCAGCTCACCATACGGGCAAGGAAACACCATATATTTT
CASSPYGQGNTIYF
>TRBJ1-2|-|TRBV20-1|-
TGCAGTGCTAGAGATCTCGAGTCCGGAGGGGAGAACTATGGCTACACCTTC
CSARDLESGGENYGYTF
>TRBJ2-5|TRBD1|TRBV7-9|-
TGTGCCAGCAGCTTACCAGGGACAGTTGAGACCCAGTACTTC
CASSLPGTVETQYF
>TRBJ2-2|TRBD2|TRBV6-5|-
TGTGCCAGCAGTTACACCTTACCCGGGGGGGGGACCGGGGAGCTGTTTTTT
CASSYTLPGGGTGELFF
>TRBJ2-1|-|TRBV3-1|-
TGTGCCAGCAGTCCGTCGGGGGAGTCCAATGAGCAGTTCTTC
CASSPSGESNEQFF
>TRBJ2-3|TRBD2|TRBV7-8|once
TGTGCCAGCAGTTGGACCCACCAAGGGGCTAGCGGGGGGACAGATACGCAGTATTTT
CASSWTHQGASGGTDTQYF
>TRBJ2-6|-|TRBV5-6|-
TGTGCCAGCAGCGAGACAGGAGGCTCTGGGGCCAACGTCCTGACTTTC
CASSETGGSGANVLTF
>TRBJ2-5|TRBD1|TRBV20-1|-
TGCAGTGCTAGAGATTGGGGGACAGGGAGAGAGACCCAGTACTTC
CSARDWGTGRETQYF
>TRBJ1-5|-|TRBV4-1|-
TGCGCCAGCAGCCAAGGCCCGGATCAGCCCCAGCATTTT
CASSQGPDQPQHF
>TRBJ2-1|-|TRBV11-3|-
TGTGCCACCTCCCTGGGGGGTCCGGGCGAGCAGTTCTTC
CATSLGGPGEQFF
>TRBJ1-6|-|TRBV20-1|-
TGCAGTGCTGTACGGGCCCCGGGTTCACCCCTCCACTTT
CSAVRAPGSPLHF
>TRBJ2-1|-|TRBV29-1|-
TGCAGCGTTGACGGGCGGTTAGGCGGTGAGCAGTTCTTC
CSVDGRLGGEQFF
>TRBJ2-6|TRBD1|TRBV9|-
TGTGCCAGCAGCGTTGGGACAGGGGGATCTGGGGCCAACGTCCTGACTTTC
CASSVGTGGSGANVLTF
>TRBJ1-5|-|TRBV6-2/TRBV6-3|-
TGTGCCAGCAGCCCTTCGAGGGGGGCGCGCAATCAGCCCCAGCATTTT
CASSPSRGARNQPQHF
>TRBJ1-5|TRBD1|TRBV20-1|-
TGCAGTGCTAAGTCGCGGCAGGGGGACTGGCAGCCCCAGCATTTT
CSAKSRQGDWQPQHF
>TRBJ1-5|-|TRBV20-1|-
TGCAGTGCGAATCCGGAGGGTGGCAATCAGCCCCAGCATTTT
CSANPEGGNQPQHF
>TRBJ2-3|-|TRBV19|once
TGTGCCAGTATGACACAATGGGGCACAGATACGCAGTATTTT
CASMTQWGTDTQYF
>TRBJ2-1|-|TRBV27|-
TGTGCCAGCAGTTTGCACAGGGAATATGAGCAGTTCTTC
CASSLHREYEQFF
>TRBJ2-1|-|TRBV6-1|-
TGTGCCAGCAGCCAACCCCCGGGAAAGGAGTCCAATGAGCAGTTCTTC
CASSQPPGKESNEQFF
>TRBJ2-7|TRBD2|TRBV12-3/TRBV12-4|-
TGTGCCAGCAGTTTCCGTAGCGGGGGGGTTGGCGCCTACGAGCAGTACTTC
CASSFRSGGVGAYEQYF
>TRBJ1-2|-|TRBV20-1|once
TGCAGTGCTAGTTCGGGGGGCGCTATGGACGGCTACACCTTC
CSASSGGAMDGYTF
>TRBJ2-7|-|TRBV3-1|-
TGTGCCAGCAGCCCGCAGGCGCCCGTGGACGAGCAGTACTTC
CASSPQAPVDEQYF
>TRBJ1-2|-|TRBV12-3/TRBV12-4|-
TGTGCCAGCAGTGCCGTTGGGCGTGGTAGCCTCTATGGCTACACCTTC
CASSAVGRGSLYGYTF
>TRBJ1-1|-|TRBV9|-
TGTGCCAGCAGCGTAGGGAGGGAGGGCGTCCACACTGAAGCTTTCTTT
CASSVGREGVHTEAFF
>TRBJ2-3|TRBD2|TRBV11-1|-
TGTGCCAGCAGATCCACTAGCGGGACTACAGATACGCAGTATTTT
CASRSTSGTTDTQYF
>TRBJ2-1|-|TRBV9|-
TGTGCCAGCAACAACAGGGACTCCCACAATGAGCAGTTCTTC
CASNNRDSHNEQFF
>TRBJ2-1|-|TRBV29-1|-
TGCAGCGTTCTTCCAAACGAGAAGACTGAGCAGTTCTTC
CSVLPNEKTEQFF
>TRBJ2-2|TRBD1|TRBV5-6|-
TGTGCCAGCAGCAAGACAGGGATGAGCACCGGGGAGCTGTTTTTT
CASSKTGMSTGELFF
>TRBJ2-5|-|TRBV5-4|-
TGTGCCAGCAGCTTGCCGGGCGGGGCCGGGGAGACCCAGTACTTC
CASSLPGGAGETQYF
>TRBJ1-1|-|TRBV7-3|-
TGTGCCAGCCGCAGGACAGAATCCCTCATGAACACTGAAGCTTTCTTT
CASRRTESLMNTEAFF
>TRBJ1-1|-|TRBV18|-
TGTGCCAGCTCACCAGTGGACATCCTGAACACTGAAGCTTTCTTT
CASSPVDILNTEAFF
>TRBJ1-1|TRBD1|TRBV20-1|-
TGCAGTGCTAGAGATGGGAGGGGGCTCGAAGCTTTCTTT
CSARDGRGLEAFF
>TRBJ2-2|-|TRBV5-1|-
TGCGCCAGCAGCTTGGGGACCTTCACCGGGGAGCTGTTTTTT
CASSLGTFTGELFF
>TRBJ2-5|-|TRBV7-2|-
TGTGCCAGCAGCGTTACAAGCCAAGAGACCCAGTACTTC
CASSVTSQETQYF
>TRBJ1-2|-|TRBV12-3/TRBV12-4|-
TGTGCCAGCAGTCCCGGGACAAACCCGAACTATGGCTACACCTTC
CASSPGTNPNYGYTF
>TRBJ1-6|-|TRBV4-3|-
TGCGCCAGCAGCCAAGTAGGGAACCGGGGCCGCTCTTCACCCCTCCACTTT
CASSQVGNRGRSSPLHF
>TRBJ2-7|-|TRBV20-1|-
TGCAGTGCTAGGGAGGCCGGGGAAGCCTACGAGCAGTACTTC
CSAREAGEAYEQYF
>TRBJ1-1|-|TRBV27|-
TGTGCCAGCAGTTTCCAGGACAGCCGGACGAACACTGAAGCTTTCTTT
CASSFQDSRTNTEAFF
>TRBJ2-5|-|TRBV4-3|-
TGCGCCAGCAGCCAAGGCGTCCAGGGGGGAACGGGAGAGACCCAGTACTTC
CASSQGVQGGTGETQYF
>TRBJ1-2|TRBD1|TRBV20-1|-
TGCAGCACCCAGGACAGGGGAAACTATGGCTACACCTTC
CSTQDRGNYGYTF
>TRBJ2-7|TRBD1|TRBV5-1|-
TGCGCCAGCAGCTTGGTGGGACAGGCCACCTCCGAGCAGTACTTC
CASSLVGQATSEQYF
>TRBJ2-7|-|TRBV4-1|once
TGCGCCAGCAGTCCCCCGGCAGGAGGATCCTACGAGCAGTACTTC
CASSPPAGGSYEQYF
>TRBJ1-6|TRBD1|TRBV10-3|-
TGTGCCACGACCGGGACAGGGGAATCACCCCTCCACTTT
CATTGTGESPLHF